These 26 T cell receptor beta chains originate from one sample sequenced in a study of T cells after posttransplantation cyclophosphamide. The table came from immunoSEQ multiplex PCR; TCRdb's copy has only in-frame clones and leaves some out. The sample presents fewer than 55,000 clones, none singletons. Sequencing input: PBMCs. Receptor source: a man aged 40-49 years in good health, CMV-negative, and a related stem cell transplant donor.

This clone was seen ten or more times. The rearrangement joins TRBV18 to TRBJ2-2, with 11 nucleotides matching TRBD2. The CDR3 covers 16 residues. The V gene end was trimmed by 3 bases and the J gene end by 5 bases; junction bases not matched to a gene: 5. Germline values: CDR1 KGHSH, CDR2 LQKENI. The CDR3 loop is CASSPLGLAGTGELFF. Here the CDR3 DNA reads TGTGCCAGCTCACCTCTCGGACTAGCGGGTACCGGGGAGCTGTTTTTT.

In its sample, this clone was seen a few times. V is TRBV21-1 and J is TRBJ1-4; the table calls TRBD1, which could not be checked here. TRBV21-1 is termed a pseudogene. The CDR3 extends over 16 amino acids. The CDR3 bases are TGTGCCAGCAGTCCCCGGCCGGGACAGGGGAATGAAAAACTGTTTTTT. Amino acids: CASSPRPGQGNEKLFF.

The chain is built from TRBV28 and TRBJ1-1; a possible D gene is TRBD1 (6 bases). V was cut by 5 bases and J by 4 bases, with 23 bases left in between. The CDR3 has 17 amino acids. Per germline, CDR1 MDHEN and CDR2 SYDVKM. The CDR3 DNA follows: TGTGCCAGCAGTATCCCCCAGGGGCGACCGTCGGGCACTGAAGCTTTCTTT. This translates into CASSIPQGRPSGTEAFF.

This clone was counted only a few times. The sample carries other DNA sequences with the same CDR3. V gene TRBV6-6 combines with J gene TRBJ2-1, with a possible D match to TRBD2 (6 bases). V gave up 8 bases and J gave up 0 bases, with 8 bases separating them. Germline CDR1 is MNHNY and CDR2 is SVGAGI (reference sequence). This CDR3 contains 13 residues. The CDR3 reads CASVGSSYNEQFF. CDR3 DNA sequence: TGTGCCAGCGTCGGGAGCTCCTACAATGAGCAGTTCTTC.

This clone was seen ten or more times. The chain employs TRBV10-3 and TRBJ2-7; TRBD1 agrees at 8 bases. The CDR3 spans 16 residues. After removal of 4 bases from V and 0 bases from J, the junction contained 8 bases not matched to a gene. Germline loops: CDR1 ENHRY, CDR2 SYGVKD. The CDR3 here is CAISGSDRDLSYEQYF. CDR3 coding DNA: TGTGCCATCAGTGGTTCGGACAGGGACCTCTCCTACGAGCAGTACTTC.

This clone appeared a few times. This chain uses TRBV9 with TRBJ2-3, with D tentatively TRBD2 (5 bases). V was cut by 0 bases and J by 3 bases, with 11 bases left in between. Germline V lookup: CDR1 SGDLS, CDR2 YYNGEE. This CDR3 region has 15 residues. The CDR3: CASSVGGRGTDTQYF. As DNA, the CDR3 is TGTGCCAGCAGCGTAGGAGGGAGAGGAACAGATACGCAGTATTTT.

This clone showed up just a few times. This sequence joins TRBV7-9 and TRBJ1-2, with 9 positions matching TRBD1. This CDR3 is 14 amino acids long. Germline V gene sequence: CDR1 SEHNR, CDR2 FQNEAQ (reference sequence). V trimming: 5 bases; J trimming: 8 bases; junction bases outside the gene matches: 9. The CDR3 reads CASSKDRGTRGYTF. Here the CDR3 DNA reads TGTGCCAGCAGCAAGGACAGGGGCACTCGGGGCTACACCTTC.

The table lists this clone with many counts. This chain uses TRBV19 with TRBJ2-3, with 7 bases lining up with TRBD2. V lost 3 bases, J lost 2 bases, and 8 bases stayed unmatched. Germline assignment: CDR1 LNHDA and CDR2 SQIVND (reference sequence). The CDR3 consists of 16 residues. The CDR3 DNA sequence: TGTGCCAGTAGTATTTTCTCTAGCGGAGACACAGATACGCAGTATTTT. This codes for CASSIFSSGDTDTQYF.

This clone was counted ten times or more. This sequence joins TRBV7-9 and TRBJ1-6; the D is unclear. CDR1 and CDR2 from the germline V gene are SEHNR and FQNEAQ (reference sequence). V was cut by 2 bases and J by 7 bases, with 12 bases left in between. This CDR3 region has 15 residues. CDR3 residues: CASSLRDPGNSPLHF. As DNA, the CDR3 is TGTGCCAGCAGCTTACGGGATCCGGGGAATTCACCCCTCCACTTT.

This clone occurred many times. This sequence joins TRBV19 and TRBJ1-2; 7 nucleotides line up with TRBD1. The V gene's germline CDR1 is LNHDA and CDR2 SQIVND (reference sequence). The CDR3 consists of 12 residues. Unmatched junction bases numbered 3, after V lost 6 bases and J lost 5 bases. The CDR3 bases are TGTGCCAGTAGCGGGACAGTTTATGGCTACACCTTC. Protein sequence: CASSGTVYGYTF.

This clone was counted ten times or more. This chain uses TRBV6-5 with TRBJ1-4, with a weak D call TRBD1 (6 bases). V shed 0 bases and J shed 5 bases, with 10 bases lying between them. Germline CDR1 and CDR2: MNHEY and SVGAGI. The CDR3 runs 15 residues. The CDR3 coding sequence is TGTGCCAGCAGTTACTCGGGGACACCGAATGAAAAACTGTTTTTT. As protein: CASSYSGTPNEKLFF.

This clone was observed many times. This chain joins TRBV19 and TRBJ1-5; 10 bases agree with TRBD1. This CDR3 has 15 residues. After removal of 4 bases from V and 1 base from J, the junction contained 1 base not matched to a gene. The germline CDR1 and CDR2 sequences are LNHDA and SQIVND (reference sequence). DNA of the CDR3: TGTGCCAGTAGTAGGGGACAGGGGAGCAATCAGCCCCAGCATTTT. Translation: CASSRGQGSNQPQHF.

In its sample, this clone was seen a few times. V is TRBV29-1 and J is TRBJ1-2, with TRBD1 as a possible D gene (5 bases). The germline gives CDR1 SQVTM, CDR2 ANQGSEA. The length of the CDR3 is 13 residues. With 7 bases removed from V and 8 bases from J, the gap between germline ends came to 20 bases. The CDR3 loop reads CSASVGLIKGYTF. The CDR3 coding sequence is TGCAGCGCCTCCGTGGGGCTCATCAAAGGCTACACCTTC.

This clone was observed at least ten times. The chain links TRBV19 to TRBJ2-3; no reliable D call. This CDR3 is 13 amino acids long. Deletions cut 6 bases from V and 6 bases from J, with 13 bases between. Germline lookup yields CDR1 LNHDA and CDR2 SQIVND (reference sequence). The CDR3 spells CASRNRATDTQYF. The DNA for the CDR3 is TGTGCCAGTAGGAATAGAGCAACCGATACGCAGTATTTT.

The sample holds many counts of this clone. The gene calls are TRBV27 and TRBJ2-7; D perhaps matches TRBD1 (5 bases). Trimming cost V 2 bases and J 7 bases, with 15 bases left between them. CDR1 is MNHEY, CDR2 SMNVEV, per germline (reference sequence). CDR3 length equals 14 residues. The CDR3 protein is CASSLGPVAGEQYF. In DNA form, the CDR3 reads TGTGCCAGCAGTTTAGGACCCGTCGCAGGGGAGCAGTACTTC.

At least ten counts were recorded for this clone. The same CDR3 is also encoded by other DNA sequences in this sample. The chain is built from TRBV27 and TRBJ1-1; no firm D call. This CDR3 comprises 14 residues. Trimming took 5 bases from V and 4 from J, leaving 14 bases between them. Germline CDR1 and CDR2: MNHEY and SMNVEV (reference sequence). This CDR3 is CASSPRGGVTEAFF. The CDR3 DNA reads as TGTGCCAGCAGTCCCCGGGGTGGAGTCACTGAAGCTTTCTTT.

This clone was seen more than once but under ten times. The chain recombines TRBV27 with TRBJ2-6; D gene uncertain. CDR1 and CDR2 (germline): MNHEY, SMNVEV (reference sequence). V lost 6 bases and J lost 0, with 3 bases in between. The CDR3 covers 13 residues. CDR3 protein: CASSFSGANVLTF. CDR3 DNA: TGTGCCAGCAGCTTCTCTGGGGCCAACGTCCTGACTTTC.

This clone was counted at least ten times. This chain joins TRBV11-3 and TRBJ2-5; perhaps TRBD2 as D (5 bases). Trimming cost V 5 bases and J 3 bases, with 10 bases left between them. This CDR3 is 13 amino acids long. The germline gives CDR1 SGHNT, CDR2 YENEEA. This chain's CDR3 is CASSRGPKETQYF. CDR3 bases: TGTGCCAGCAGCCGAGGGCCGAAAGAGACCCAGTACTTC. The full variable domain, completed using reference TRBV11-3 and TRBJ2-5, is EAGVVQSPRYKIIEKKQPVAFWCNPISGHNTLYWYLQNLGQGPELLIRYENEEAVDDSQLPKDRFSAERLKGVDSTLKIQPAELGDSAVYLCASSRGPKETQYFGPGTRLLVL.

The table lists this clone with many counts. The J gene is TRBJ1-5, the V gene TRBV10-3, with D uncertain. V was pared by 0 bases and J by 7 bases, with 13 bases between. The CDR3 totals 15 residues. CDR1 and CDR2 from the germline V gene are ENHRY and SYGVKD. The CDR3 protein is CAISESGGLGQPQHF. The CDR3 DNA follows: TGTGCCATCAGTGAGTCGGGAGGGCTTGGGCAGCCCCAGCATTTT.

In its sample, this clone was seen many times. This rearrangement joins TRBV7-9 to TRBJ2-1; D is perhaps TRBD2 (5 bases). The CDR3 is made up of 12 amino acids. Germline CDR1 reads SEHNR; CDR2 reads FQNEAQ (reference sequence). V was clipped by 9 bases and J by 6 bases, with 12 bases between them. This CDR3 is CAREEMPNEQFF. CDR3 bases: TGTGCCAGGGAGGAGATGCCCAATGAGCAGTTCTTC. The whole variable domain, remainder taken from reference TRBV7-9 and TRBJ2-1, is DTGVSQNPRHKITKRGQNVTFRCDPISEHNRLYWYRQTLGQGPEFLTYFQNEAQLEKSRLLSDRFSAERPKGSFSTLEIQRTEQGDSAMYLCAREEMPNEQFFGPGTRLTVL.

This clone was found many times. CDR3 DNA: TGTGCTAGTGGTTTCACTCCGGACGGTGAACAGGCCGTGAACACTGAAGCTTTCTTT. Its protein product is CASGFTPDGEQAVNTEAFF. J is TRBJ1-1 and V is TRBV12-5; possible D gene TRBD1, 5 bases. With 3 bases removed from V and 0 bases from J, the gap between germline ends came to 23 bases. The CDR3 is 19 residues long. From germline, CDR1 is LGHNT and CDR2 FRNRAP.

This clone was observed many times. The J gene is TRBJ1-4, the V gene TRBV7-9; D is uncertain. The ends were cut back, 5 bases at V and 5 bases at J, with 12 bases in the middle. Germline loops: CDR1 SEHNR, CDR2 FQNEAQ (reference sequence). The CDR3 loop spans 14 amino acids. CDR3 region: CASSPREFNEKLFF. CDR3 in DNA: TGTGCCAGCAGCCCGAGGGAATTCAATGAAAAACTGTTTTTT.

This clone was detected ten times or more. V and J are TRBV10-3 and TRBJ2-2, with D perhaps matching TRBD2 (6 bases). Per germline, CDR1 ENHRY and CDR2 SYGVKD. The CDR3 has 16 residues. Between the trimmed V and J ends, which lost 3 bases and 1 base, there was a span of 12 bases. This CDR3 is CAISDRTTQNTGELFF. CDR3 in DNA: TGTGCCATCAGTGATCGGACTACCCAGAACACCGGGGAGCTGTTTTTT.

The sample holds many counts of this clone. The gene calls are TRBV18 and TRBJ2-2; unclear D gene. This CDR3 has 14 amino acids. The germline V gene has CDR1 KGHSH and CDR2 LQKENI. The V end lost 6 bases, the J end lost 2 bases, and 10 bases lay between the germline ends. The CDR3 loop reads CASSEGVNTGELFF. CDR3 in DNA: TGTGCCAGCTCGGAAGGAGTAAACACCGGGGAGCTGTTTTTT. Full variable domain (rest looked up from reference TRBV18 and TRBJ2-2): NAGVMQNPRHLVRRRGQEARLRCSPMKGHSHVYWYRQLPEEGLKFMVYLQKENIIDESGMPKERFSAEFPKEGPSILRIQQVVRGDSAAYFCASSEGVNTGELFFGEGSRLTVL.

This clone has just a few counts. The chain links TRBV6-6 to TRBJ2-5; 10 positions match TRBD2. The assigned J gene may be wrong: the sequence end matches TRBJ2-7 better. There are 15 residues in the CDR3. The germline CDR1 and CDR2 sequences are MNHNY and SVGAGI (reference sequence). CDR3: CASSKNSGGPYEQYF. Written as DNA, the CDR3 is TGTGCCAGCAGTAAAAATAGCGGGGGGCCCTACGAGCAGTACTTC.

The chain recombines TRBV4-1 with TRBJ2-2; 8 bases line up with TRBD2. Per the germline V gene, CDR1 is MGHRA and CDR2 is YSYEKL. The CDR3 contains 18 residues. The V gene end was trimmed by 0 bases and the J gene end by 4 bases; junction bases not matched to a gene: 10. The chain's CDR3 is CASSQDSGAGEITGELFF. As DNA, the CDR3 is TGCGCCAGCAGCCAAGATTCGGGAGCGGGGGAGATCACCGGGGAGCTGTTTTTT.